Each of the 5 T cell receptor beta chains below was sequenced from the same sample in a study of blood T cell repertoires in COVID-19. Sequenced by immunoSEQ multiplex PCR; TCRdb stores in-frame clones only, minus some. Seen here are around 250,000 clones, just over 85% observed once, and the top ten hold around 15%. The sequencing input was PBMCs or T cells enriched from blood (not recorded which). The receptors here all came from a man aged 18-30 years who had recovered from COVID-19.

The CDR3 sequence is CASSIGTANTEAFF. The DNA for the CDR3 is TGTGCCAGCAGCATCGGGACAGCGAACACTGAAGCTTTCTTT. V usage is TRBV7-8 and J usage is TRBJ1-1; TRBD1 matches at 7 bases. This CDR3 comprises 14 residues. Per germline, CDR1 SGHVS and CDR2 FQNEAQ. J was trimmed by 1 base and V by 5 bases; bases with no gene match: 4.

The genes are TRBV7-8 and TRBJ1-2, with D tentatively TRBD1 (6 bases). The V end lost 5 bases, the J end lost 7 bases, and 14 bases lay between the germline ends. CDR1 and CDR2 (germline): SGHVS, FQNEAQ. The CDR3 has 13 amino acids. The CDR3 here is CASSRAGTLGYTF. DNA of the CDR3: TGTGCCAGCAGCCGGGCCGGGACACTTGGCTACACCTTC. Filled out from reference TRBV7-8 and TRBJ1-2, the complete variable domain reads GAGVSQSPRYKVAKRGQDVALRCDPISGHVSLFWYQQALGQGPEFLTYFQNEAQLDKSGLPSDRFFAERPEGSVSTLKIQRTQQEDSAVYLCASSRAGTLGYTFGSGTRLTVV.

The CDR3, as DNA: TGTGCCAGCAGCCAGACAGGGAATAGCAATCAGCCCCAGCATTTT. It is translated as CASSQTGNSNQPQHF. The genes are TRBV3-1 (or the pseudogene TRBV3-2) and TRBJ1-5, with TRBD1 matching over 7 bases. V lost 3 bases and J lost 0; bases outside the gene matches: 2. The germline gives CDR1 LGHDT, CDR2 YNNKEL (reference sequence). The CDR3 covers 15 residues.

The chain employs TRBV4-1 and TRBJ1-6; no reliable D call. This CDR3 is built from 14 residues. Germline loops: CDR1 MGHRA, CDR2 YSYEKL. The ends were cut back, 6 bases at V and 8 bases at J, with 14 bases in the middle. The CDR3 DNA follows: TGCGCCAGCAGATCGGGTTTTAACGATTCACCCCTCCACTTT. Encoded protein: CASRSGFNDSPLHF.

The chain recombines TRBV18 with TRBJ2-7; 13 nucleotides match TRBD2. V was pared by 6 bases and J by 2 bases, with 4 bases of the junction left unmatched. The CDR3 is 15 amino acids. Looked up from germline, CDR1 is KGHSH and CDR2 is LQKENI. DNA for the CDR3: TGTGCCAGCTCTCTACTAGCGGGAGGGACCTACGAGCAGTACTTC. Encoded protein: CASSLLAGGTYEQYF.